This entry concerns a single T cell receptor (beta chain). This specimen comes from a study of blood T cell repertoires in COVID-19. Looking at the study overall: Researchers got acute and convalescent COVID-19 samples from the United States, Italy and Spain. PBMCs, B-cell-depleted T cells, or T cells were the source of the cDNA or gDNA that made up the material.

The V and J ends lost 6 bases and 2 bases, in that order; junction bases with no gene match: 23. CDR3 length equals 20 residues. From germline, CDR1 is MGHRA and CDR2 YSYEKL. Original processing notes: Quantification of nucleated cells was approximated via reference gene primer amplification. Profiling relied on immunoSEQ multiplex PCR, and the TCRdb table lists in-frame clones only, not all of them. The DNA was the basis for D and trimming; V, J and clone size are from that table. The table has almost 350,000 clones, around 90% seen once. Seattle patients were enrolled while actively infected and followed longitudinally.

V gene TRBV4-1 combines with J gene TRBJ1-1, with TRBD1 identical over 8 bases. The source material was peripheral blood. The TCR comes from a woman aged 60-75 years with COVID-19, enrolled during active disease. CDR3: CASRLSPKTGDSKANTEAFF. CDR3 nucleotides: TGCGCCAGCAGGCTAAGTCCGAAGACAGGGGACTCAAAAGCCAACACTGAAGCTTTCTTT.